This T cell receptor (beta chain) emerged from a study of T cells in Graves' hyperthyroidism and ophthalmopathy. Using RNA transcripts as the source, TCR beta CDR3 regions were amplified. An initial round of RT-PCR targeting the TCR CDR3 relied on the HTBI primer set. TCRdb re-analysed the multiplex PCR reads in MiXCR, keeping a single row per CDR3 protein. The sample lists about 600,000 distinct CDR3 sequences, 12% to 15% occurring once. Per the germline V gene, CDR1 is ENHRY and CDR2 is SYGVKD. Trimming shortened V by 8 bases and J by 2 bases, and 18 bases separated the two germline ends. This CDR3 has 15 residues. This clonotype has a count of ten or more.

What was sequenced was blood. The TCR comes from a woman between 18 and 29 years old with Graves' ophthalmopathy. V gene TRBV10-3 combines with J gene TRBJ2-5; the D gene is possibly TRBD1 (6 bases). CDR3 loop: CAISEKGHLQETQYF. The CDR3 DNA reads TGTGCCATCTCCGAAAAGGGACATCTTCAAGAGACCCAGTACTTC.